Following are 25 T cell receptor beta chains from one sample sequenced in a study of OX40 agonist ivuxolimab in advanced cancers. The assay was immunoSEQ multiplex PCR, and TCRdb's table has in-frame clones only and misses some. The table shows fewer than 65,000 clones, with 91% occurring only once. Material: CD4+ or CD8+ T cells sorted from blood, obtained in a trial of the OX40 agonist ivuxolimab. The receptors shown here come from an adult with an advanced solid tumor such as melanoma, head and neck, liver or kidney cancer.

Only one count was recorded for this clone. The V gene is TRBV9, the J gene TRBJ2-1; 8 nucleotides match TRBD2. Losses at the gene ends were 3 bases for V and 2 bases for J; bases not matched to a gene: 10. Germline CDR1 is SGDLS and CDR2 is YYNGEE. The CDR3 contains 17 residues. The CDR3 DNA reads TGTGCCAGCAGCGCCGCCTGGCGGGGGGCCGCCTACAATGAGCAGTTCTTC. Residues: CASSAAWRGAAYNEQFF. The full variable domain, completed using reference TRBV9 and TRBJ2-1, is DSGVTQTPKHLITATGQRVTLRCSPRSGDLSVYWYQQSLDQGLQFLIQYYNGEERAKGNILERFSAQQFPDLHSELNLSSLELGDSALYFCASSAAWRGAAYNEQFFGPGTRLTVL.

This chain links TRBV9 with TRBJ2-1, with D possibly being TRBD1 or TRBD2 (6 bases each). Germline CDR1 reads SGDLS; CDR2 reads YYNGEE. V gave up 3 bases and J gave up 10 bases, with 14 bases separating them. CDR3 size: 13 residues. As DNA, the CDR3 is TGTGCCAGCAGCGCACCGAGGGGGGAGGAGCAGTTCTTC. This sequence encodes CASSAPRGEEQFF.

The chain is built from TRBV11-3 and TRBJ2-7; a weak D match, TRBD1 (5 bases). The V gene lost 4 bases and the J gene lost 2 bases, with 12 bases spanning the gap. The germline V gene encodes CDR1 SGHNT and CDR2 YENEEA. The CDR3 contains 14 residues. CDR3 residues: CASSSPNRPYEQYF. CDR3 coding DNA: TGTGCCAGCAGCTCCCCTAACAGGCCCTACGAGCAGTACTTC.

Here the CDR3 reads CASSWGGEKLFF. Here the CDR3 DNA reads TGTGCCAGCAGTTGGGGGGGGGAAAAACTGTTTTTT. V gene TRBV28 combines with J gene TRBJ1-4; TRBD1 is a possible D gene (5 bases). Germline loops: CDR1 MDHEN, CDR2 SYDVKM. This CDR3 is built from 12 residues. V was pared by 4 bases and J by 8 bases, with 8 bases between.

The V gene is TRBV6-1, the J gene TRBJ2-7, with TRBD1 matching over 7 bases. The CDR3 sequence is 19 residues long. Looked up from germline, CDR1 is MNHNS and CDR2 is SASEGT. V lost 4 bases and J lost 1; bases outside the gene matches: 19. Here the CDR3 reads CASSAPSLKTGLLSYEQYV. The CDR3 nucleotides are TGTGCCAGCAGTGCGCCGTCCCTTAAGACAGGGTTGTTGTCCTACGAGCAGTACGTC.

The rearrangement uses TRBV7-9 and TRBJ1-6; D ambiguous. Trimming took 6 bases from V and 0 from J, leaving 6 bases between them. CDR3 length equals 14 residues. Germline CDR1 SEHNR, CDR2 FQNEAQ (reference sequence). The CDR3 here is CASRPSSYNSPLHF. The DNA for the CDR3 is TGTGCCAGCAGGCCTAGCTCCTATAATTCACCCCTCCACTTT.

CDR3 coding DNA: TGTGCCAGCAGCTTTCAGGGGGCAAATGAAAAACTGTTTTTT. This encodes CASSFQGANEKLFF. V is TRBV7-6 and J is TRBJ1-4, with 8 bases aligning to TRBD1. Per the germline V gene, CDR1 is SGHVS and CDR2 is FNYEAQ. V was pared by 3 bases and J by 5 bases, with 2 bases of the junction left unmatched. The CDR3 totals 14 residues.

Regarding this clone: Other DNA variants within this sample encode the same CDR3. The V and J genes are TRBV25-1 and TRBJ1-1; D is unclear. The CDR3 is 11 amino acids. V was clipped by 8 bases and J by 0 bases, with 4 bases between them. CDR1 MGHDK and CDR2 SYGVNS come from the germline V gene. The CDR3 loop is CASSVNTEAFF. In DNA, the CDR3 is TGTGCCAGCTCAGTGAACACTGAAGCTTTCTTT. The entire variable domain, with the rest obtained from reference TRBV25-1 and TRBJ1-1, is as follows: EADIYQTPRYLVIGTGKKITLECSQTMGHDKMYWYQQDPGMELHLIHYSYGVNSTEKGDLSSESTVSRIRTEHFPLTLESARPSHTSQYLCASSVNTEAFFGQGTRLTVV.

This clone was seen only once. One end of the junction is discordant with germline, which a read error may explain. The CDR3: CASSFTSVAGIF. CDR3 bases: TGTGCCAGCAGCTTCACTTCTGTAGCTGGCATCTTC. The chain links TRBV7-9 to TRBJ2-1; D call uncertain. This CDR3 has 12 residues. Germline V gene sequence: CDR1 SEHNR, CDR2 FQNEAQ (reference sequence).

The chain uses TRBV6-1 and TRBJ1-1; D is uncertain. There are 12 residues in the CDR3. The germline gives CDR1 MNHNS, CDR2 SASEGT. Trimming left V 3 bases short and J 1 base short, with 3 bases between. CDR3 coding DNA: TGTGCCAGCAGTGACCGGAACACTGAAGCTTTCTTT. Protein product: CASSDRNTEAFF.

This sequence joins TRBV19 and TRBJ2-7; the D call may be TRBD1 or TRBD2 (5 bases each). The germline gives CDR1 LNHDA, CDR2 SQIVND (reference sequence). With 5 bases removed from V and 6 bases from J, the gap between germline ends came to 17 bases. The CDR3 spans 14 residues. CDR3 DNA: TGTGCCAGTAGTTTCGGGGCCGCGTGGGGCGAGCAGTACTTC. As protein: CASSFGAAWGEQYF.

V and J are TRBV9 and TRBJ2-3, with D perhaps matching TRBD2 (6 bases). CDR1 and CDR2 (germline): SGDLS, YYNGEE. Trimming shortened V by 0 bases and J by 3 bases, and 11 bases separated the two germline ends. The CDR3 consists of 15 residues. The CDR3 sequence is CASSVDGSSTDTQYF. CDR3 coding DNA: TGTGCCAGCAGCGTAGACGGGAGCTCAACAGATACGCAGTATTTT. The full variable domain, in which reference TRBV9 and TRBJ2-3 provide the parts outside the CDR3, is DSGVTQTPKHLITATGQRVTLRCSPRSGDLSVYWYQQSLDQGLQFLIQYYNGEERAKGNILERFSAQQFPDLHSELNLSSLELGDSALYFCASSVDGSSTDTQYFGPGTRLTVL.

V gene TRBV27 combines with J gene TRBJ2-7; 7 bases match TRBD1. The V gene's germline CDR1 is MNHEY and CDR2 SMNVEV (reference sequence). V was clipped by 5 bases and J by 2 bases; unmatched bases: 12. This CDR3 has 16 amino acids. CDR3 amino acids: CASSPSTGEFPYEQYF. CDR3 bases: TGTGCCAGCAGTCCCAGTACAGGGGAGTTCCCCTACGAGCAGTACTTC.

For the CDR3, the DNA is TGCGCCAGCAGCTTGAGCGGGTTGGGGTACATGAACACTGAAGCTTTCTTT. Translation: CASSLSGLGYMNTEAFF. The chain recombines TRBV5-1 with TRBJ1-1; unclear D gene. Per germline, CDR1 SGHRS and CDR2 YFSETQ. This CDR3 comprises 17 residues. V was trimmed by 1 base and J by 0 bases, leaving 16 bases between them.

The CDR3 nucleotides are TGTGCCAGCAGCGTAGACAGGGGGCTTGGCAATGAGCAGTTCTTC. Its translation is CASSVDRGLGNEQFF. This chain links TRBV9 with TRBJ2-1; 9 bases align to TRBD1. This CDR3 region has 15 residues. After removal of 0 bases from V and 6 bases from J, the junction contained 4 bases not matched to a gene. Germline lookup yields CDR1 SGDLS and CDR2 YYNGEE.

The chain uses TRBV4-1 and TRBJ2-1, with 7 bases aligning to TRBD1. The CDR3 is made up of 17 amino acids. V was clipped by 0 bases and J by 4 bases; unmatched bases: 9. Germline V gene lookup returns CDR1 MGHRA and CDR2 YSYEKL. The CDR3 region is CASSQDRRGIDYNEQFF. The DNA of the CDR3 is TGCGCCAGCAGCCAAGATCGCAGGGGGATAGATTACAATGAGCAGTTCTTC.

The gene calls are TRBV7-6 and TRBJ2-6, with D perhaps TRBD1 (5 bases). The CDR3 extends over 17 amino acids. V was cut by 0 bases and J by 0 bases, with 9 bases left in between. Germline V CDR1 and CDR2: SGHVS, FNYEAQ. The CDR3 sequence: CASSLATANSGANVLTF. In DNA, the CDR3 is TGTGCCAGCAGCTTAGCGACAGCTAACTCTGGGGCCAACGTCCTGACTTTC.

This clone counts as medium-sized (0.01 to 0.1%). The chain recombines TRBV4-1 with TRBJ2-3; D is possibly TRBD1 or TRBD2 (5 bases each). Germline V lookup: CDR1 MGHRA, CDR2 YSYEKL. Trimming pared 1 base from V and 2 bases from J, leaving 16 bases between. This CDR3 spans 17 amino acids. This chain's CDR3 is CASSQVSGTGPTDTQYF. CDR3 DNA: TGCGCCAGCAGCCAAGTCTCCGGGACGGGGCCCACAGATACGCAGTATTTT.

This sequence joins TRBV28 and TRBJ2-5; 12 nucleotides line up with TRBD1. Trimming at V came to 5 bases and at J to 5 bases, leaving 9 bases not matched to a gene. The CDR3 length is 16 residues. CDR1 and CDR2 (germline): MDHEN, SYDVKM. The CDR3 sequence: CASSDSGTGGVETQYF. Written as DNA, the CDR3 is TGTGCCAGCAGTGATTCCGGGACAGGGGGCGTGGAGACCCAGTACTTC.

The chain links TRBV21-1 to TRBJ2-7; the table assigns TRBD2, which was not confirmed against the DNA. TRBV21-1 is deemed a pseudogene. The CDR3 is 14 amino acids. The CDR3 DNA is TGTGCCAGCAGCAAAGACGCGACTAGATACGAGCAGTACGTC. Protein sequence: CASSKDATRYEQYV.

The V call is TRBV6-5, the J call TRBJ2-7, with a possible D match to TRBD1 (6 bases). V lost 6 bases, J lost 7 bases, and 13 bases lay in between. Looked up from germline, CDR1 is MNHEY and CDR2 is SVGAGI. This CDR3 has 12 residues. CDR3 sequence reads: CASRTGTREQYF. The DNA of the CDR3 is TGTGCCAGCAGAACAGGGACAAGGGAGCAGTACTTC.

The J gene is TRBJ2-1, the V gene TRBV9, with 9 bases identical to TRBD2. The V gene end was trimmed by 4 bases and the J gene end by 8 bases; junction bases not matched to a gene: 16. Germline lookup yields CDR1 SGDLS and CDR2 YYNGEE. The CDR3 has 17 residues. CDR3 protein: CASSPRGSGSLIDEQFF. The DNA of the CDR3 is TGTGCCAGCAGCCCTCGTGGTAGCGGGAGTCTAATCGATGAGCAGTTCTTC.

The chain carries TRBV4-2 and TRBJ1-4, with D possibly being TRBD1 (5 bases). The V gene lost 5 bases and the J gene lost 0 bases, with 10 bases spanning the gap. The germline gives CDR1 LGHNA, CDR2 YNFKEQ. The CDR3 spans 15 residues. CDR3 sequence (DNA): TGTGCCAGCAGCTCGCCGGGGGCAACTAATGAAAAACTGTTTTTT. Its protein product is CASSSPGATNEKLFF.

The DNA of the CDR3 is TGCGCCAGCAGCCCAAAGCCGACTGGCTACAATGAGCAGTTCTTC. Translation: CASSPKPTGYNEQFF. J is TRBJ2-1 and V is TRBV5-1; unclear D gene. The CDR3 has 15 amino acids. Trimming shortened V by 4 bases and J by 3 bases, and 14 bases separated the two germline ends. The germline V gene encodes CDR1 SGHRS and CDR2 YFSETQ.

The chain joins TRBV28 to TRBJ2-3, with D perhaps TRBD2 (7 bases). V lost 9 bases and J 0 bases, leaving 19 bases between the germline ends. Looked up from germline, CDR1 is MDHEN and CDR2 is SYDVKM. CDR3 length equals 16 residues. This chain's CDR3 is CASGGGPTESTDTQYF. Here the CDR3 DNA reads TGTGCCAGTGGGGGGGGGCCTACCGAAAGCACAGATACGCAGTATTTT.